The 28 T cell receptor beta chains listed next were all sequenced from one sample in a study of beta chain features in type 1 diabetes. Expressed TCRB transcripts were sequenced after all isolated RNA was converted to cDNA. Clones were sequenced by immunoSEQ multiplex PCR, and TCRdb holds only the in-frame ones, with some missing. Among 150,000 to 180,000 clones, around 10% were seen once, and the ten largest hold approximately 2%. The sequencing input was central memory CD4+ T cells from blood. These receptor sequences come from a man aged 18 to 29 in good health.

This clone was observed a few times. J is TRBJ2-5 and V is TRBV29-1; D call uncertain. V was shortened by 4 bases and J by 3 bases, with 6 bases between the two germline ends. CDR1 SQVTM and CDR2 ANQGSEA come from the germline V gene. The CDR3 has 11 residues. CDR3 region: CSVGVKETQYF. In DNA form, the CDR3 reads TGCAGCGTTGGGGTTAAAGAGACCCAGTACTTC. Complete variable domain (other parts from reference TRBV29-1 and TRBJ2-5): SAVISQKPSRDICQRGTSLTIQCQVDSQVTMMFWYRQQPGQSLTLIATANQGSEATYESGFVIDKFPISRPNLTFSTLTVSNMSPEDSSIYLCSVGVKETQYFGPGTRLLVL.

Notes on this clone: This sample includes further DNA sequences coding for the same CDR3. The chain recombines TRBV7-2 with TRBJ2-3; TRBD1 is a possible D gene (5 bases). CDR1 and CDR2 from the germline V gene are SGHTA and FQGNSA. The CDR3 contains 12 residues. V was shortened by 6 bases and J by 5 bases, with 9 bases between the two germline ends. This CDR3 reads CASSPQGDTQYF. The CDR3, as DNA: TGTGCCAGCAGTCCGCAGGGAGATACGCAGTATTTT. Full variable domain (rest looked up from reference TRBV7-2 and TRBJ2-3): GAGVSQSPSNKVTEKGKDVELRCDPISGHTALYWYRQSLGQGLEFLIYFQGNSAPDKSGLPSDRFSAERTGGSVSTLTIQRTQQEDSAVYLCASSPQGDTQYFGPGTRLTVL.

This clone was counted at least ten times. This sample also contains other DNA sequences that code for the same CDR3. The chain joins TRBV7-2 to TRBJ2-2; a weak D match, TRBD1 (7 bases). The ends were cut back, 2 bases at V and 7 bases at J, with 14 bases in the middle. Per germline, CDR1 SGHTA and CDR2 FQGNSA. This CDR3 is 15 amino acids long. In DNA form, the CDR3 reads TGTGCCAGCAGCTTATCTGCAGGGGGAGGCGGGGAGCTGTTTTTT. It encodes CASSLSAGGGGELFF.

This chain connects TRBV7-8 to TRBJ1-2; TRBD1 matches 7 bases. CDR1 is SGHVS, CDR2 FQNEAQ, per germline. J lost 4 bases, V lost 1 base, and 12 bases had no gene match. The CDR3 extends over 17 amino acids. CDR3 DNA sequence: TGTGCCAGCAGCTTAGAGTGGAGCGGGCGGGACAGCTATGGCTACACCTTC. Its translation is CASSLEWSGRDSYGYTF.

The CDR3 here is CAVGTGAYEQYF. The CDR3, as DNA: TGTGCCGTAGGGACAGGGGCCTACGAGCAGTACTTC. J is TRBJ2-7 and V is TRBV28, with 10 positions matching TRBD1. V lost 11 bases to trimming and J lost 2 bases; unmatched junction nucleotides: 3. Germline V gene sequence: CDR1 MDHEN, CDR2 SYDVKM. CDR3 size: 12 residues. The whole variable domain, filled in from reference TRBV28 and TRBJ2-7, reads DVKVTQSSRYLVKRTGEKVFLECVQDMDHENMFWYRQDPGLGLRLIYFSYDVKMKEKGDIPEGYSVSREKKERFSLILESASTNQTSMYLCAVGTGAYEQYFGPGTRLTVT.

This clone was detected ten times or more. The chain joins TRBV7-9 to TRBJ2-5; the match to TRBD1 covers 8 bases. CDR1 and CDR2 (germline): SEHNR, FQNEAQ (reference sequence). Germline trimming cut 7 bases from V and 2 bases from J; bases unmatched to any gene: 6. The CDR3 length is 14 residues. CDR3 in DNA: TGTGCCAGCACCCGGACAGGGCAACAAGAGACCCAGTACTTC. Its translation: CASTRTGQQETQYF.

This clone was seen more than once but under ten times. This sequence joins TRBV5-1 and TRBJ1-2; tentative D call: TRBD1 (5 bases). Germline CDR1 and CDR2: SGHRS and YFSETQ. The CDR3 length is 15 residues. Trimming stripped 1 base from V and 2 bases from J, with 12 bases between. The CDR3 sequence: CASSLSRATNYGYTF. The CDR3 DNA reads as TGCGCCAGCAGCTTGAGCAGGGCAACAAACTATGGCTACACCTTC.

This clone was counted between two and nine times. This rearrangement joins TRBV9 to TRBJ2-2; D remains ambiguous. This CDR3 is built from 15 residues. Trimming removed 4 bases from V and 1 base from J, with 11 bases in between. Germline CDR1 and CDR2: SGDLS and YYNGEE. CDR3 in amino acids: CASSREPLNTGELFF. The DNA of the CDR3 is TGTGCCAGCAGCAGGGAACCATTGAACACCGGGGAGCTGTTTTTT.

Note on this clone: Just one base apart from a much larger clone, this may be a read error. This chain's CDR3 is CASSALAVGAGANVLTF. CDR3 DNA sequence: TGTGCCAGCAGCGCCCTAGCGGTGGGCGCTGGGGCCAACGTCCTGACTTTC. The rearrangement links TRBV7-2 to TRBJ2-6; 7 bases are a match to TRBD2. J lost 2 bases, V lost 5 bases, and 9 bases had no gene match. The CDR3 is 17 residues long. Per germline, CDR1 SGHTA and CDR2 FQGNSA. The complete variable domain, with remaining parts taken from reference TRBV7-2 and TRBJ2-6, reads GAGVSQSPSNKVTEKGKDVELRCDPISGHTALYWYRQSLGQGLEFLIYFQGNSAPDKSGLPSDRFSAERTGGSVSTLTIQRTQQEDSAVYLCASSALAVGAGANVLTFGAGSRLTVL.

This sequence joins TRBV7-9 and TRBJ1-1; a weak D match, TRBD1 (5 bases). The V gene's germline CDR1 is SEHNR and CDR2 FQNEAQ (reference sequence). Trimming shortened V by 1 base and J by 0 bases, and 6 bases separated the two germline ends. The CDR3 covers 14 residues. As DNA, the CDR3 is TGTGCCAGCAGCTTAGACAGGCTGAACACTGAAGCTTTCTTT. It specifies CASSLDRLNTEAFF.

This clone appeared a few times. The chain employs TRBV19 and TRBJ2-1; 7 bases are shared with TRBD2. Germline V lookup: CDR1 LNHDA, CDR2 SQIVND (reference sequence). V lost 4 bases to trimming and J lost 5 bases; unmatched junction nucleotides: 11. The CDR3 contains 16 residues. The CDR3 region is CASSTLGAGYNNEQFF. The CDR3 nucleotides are TGTGCCAGTAGTACCCTTGGAGCGGGATACAACAATGAGCAGTTCTTC.

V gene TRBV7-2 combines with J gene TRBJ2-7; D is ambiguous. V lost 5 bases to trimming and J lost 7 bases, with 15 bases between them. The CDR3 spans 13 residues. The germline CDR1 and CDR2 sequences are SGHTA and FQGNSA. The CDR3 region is CASSARLLTEQYF. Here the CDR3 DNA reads TGTGCCAGCAGCGCCCGACTCCTTACAGAGCAGTACTTC.

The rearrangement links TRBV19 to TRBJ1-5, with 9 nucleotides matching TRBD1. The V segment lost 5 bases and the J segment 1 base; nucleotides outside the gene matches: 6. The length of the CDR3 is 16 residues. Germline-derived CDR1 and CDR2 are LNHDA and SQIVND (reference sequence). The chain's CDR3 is CASSSGTGYSNQPQHF. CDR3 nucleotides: TGTGCCAGTAGTTCCGGGACAGGGTACAGCAATCAGCCCCAGCATTTT.

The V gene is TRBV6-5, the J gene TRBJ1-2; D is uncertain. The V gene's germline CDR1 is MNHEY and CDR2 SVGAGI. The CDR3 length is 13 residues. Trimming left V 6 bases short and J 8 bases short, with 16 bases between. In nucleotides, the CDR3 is TGTGCCAGCAGACCCTTCGTCGGGCAGGGCTACACCTTC. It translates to CASRPFVGQGYTF.

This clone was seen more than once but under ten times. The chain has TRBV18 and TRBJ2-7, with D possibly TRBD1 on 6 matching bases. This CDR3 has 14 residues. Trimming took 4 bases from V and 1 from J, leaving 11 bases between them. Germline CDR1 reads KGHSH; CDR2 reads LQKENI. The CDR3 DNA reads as TGTGCCAGCTCACGAACAGGGAGTTCCTACGAGCAGTACTTC. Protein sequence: CASSRTGSSYEQYF.

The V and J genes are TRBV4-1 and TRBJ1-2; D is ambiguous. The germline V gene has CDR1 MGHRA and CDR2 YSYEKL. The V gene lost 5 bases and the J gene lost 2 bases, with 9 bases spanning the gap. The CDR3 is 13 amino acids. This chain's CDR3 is CASSYDPNYGYTF. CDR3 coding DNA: TGCGCCAGCAGCTATGATCCCAACTATGGCTACACCTTC.

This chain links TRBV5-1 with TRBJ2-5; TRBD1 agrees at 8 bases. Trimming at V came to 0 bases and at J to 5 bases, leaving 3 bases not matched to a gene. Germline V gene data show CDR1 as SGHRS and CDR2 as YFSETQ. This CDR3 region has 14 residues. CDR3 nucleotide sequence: TGCGCCAGCAGCTTGGCAGGGGGCAGGGAGACCCAGTACTTC. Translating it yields CASSLAGGRETQYF.

DNA of the CDR3: TGTGCCAGCAGCTTAGTTTTCACCGCGGCCGGGGAGCTGTTTTTT. It translates to CASSLVFTAAGELFF. V gene TRBV7-2 combines with J gene TRBJ2-2; no firm D call. The V and J ends lost 1 base and 6 bases respectively, with 12 bases between them. This CDR3 has 15 residues. The V gene's germline CDR1 is SGHTA and CDR2 FQGNSA. Variable domain in full (rest from reference TRBV7-2 and TRBJ2-2): GAGVSQSPSNKVTEKGKDVELRCDPISGHTALYWYRQSLGQGLEFLIYFQGNSAPDKSGLPSDRFSAERTGGSVSTLTIQRTQQEDSAVYLCASSLVFTAAGELFFGEGSRLTVL.

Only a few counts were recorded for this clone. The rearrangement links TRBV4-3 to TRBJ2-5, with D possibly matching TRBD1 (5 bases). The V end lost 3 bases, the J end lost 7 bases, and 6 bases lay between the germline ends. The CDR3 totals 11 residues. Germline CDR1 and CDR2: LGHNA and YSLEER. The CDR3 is CASSQGRTQYF. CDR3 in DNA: TGCGCCAGCAGCCAGGGGCGGACCCAGTACTTC.

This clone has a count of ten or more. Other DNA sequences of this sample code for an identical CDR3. DNA for the CDR3: TGCAGCGTTTCACCCCGGATCCAAGAGACCCAGTACTTC. This translates into CSVSPRIQETQYF. The rearrangement links TRBV29-1 to TRBJ2-5; D not resolved. V was cut by 5 bases and J by 1 base, with 11 bases left in between. This CDR3 is 13 amino acids long. Looked up from germline, CDR1 is SQVTM and CDR2 is ANQGSEA.

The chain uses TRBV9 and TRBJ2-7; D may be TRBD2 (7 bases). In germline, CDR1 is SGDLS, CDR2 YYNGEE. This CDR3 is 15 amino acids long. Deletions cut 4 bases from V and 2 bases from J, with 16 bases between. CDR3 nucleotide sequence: TGTGCCAGCAGCCTCGAAGGGGGAGGGACCTACGAGCAGTACTTC. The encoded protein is CASSLEGGGTYEQYF. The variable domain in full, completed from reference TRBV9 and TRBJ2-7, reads DSGVTQTPKHLITATGQRVTLRCSPRSGDLSVYWYQQSLDQGLQFLIQYYNGEERAKGNILERFSAQQFPDLHSELNLSSLELGDSALYFCASSLEGGGTYEQYFGPGTRLTVT.

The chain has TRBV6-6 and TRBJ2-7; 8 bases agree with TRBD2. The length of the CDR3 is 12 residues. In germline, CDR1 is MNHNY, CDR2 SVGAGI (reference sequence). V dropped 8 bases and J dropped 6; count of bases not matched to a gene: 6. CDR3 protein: CASAREGGEQYF. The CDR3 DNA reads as TGTGCCAGCGCCCGGGAGGGGGGCGAGCAGTACTTC.

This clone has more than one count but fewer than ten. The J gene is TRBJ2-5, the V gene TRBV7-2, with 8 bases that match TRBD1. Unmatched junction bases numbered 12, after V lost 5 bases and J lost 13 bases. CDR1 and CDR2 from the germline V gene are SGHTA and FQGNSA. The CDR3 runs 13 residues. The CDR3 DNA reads TGTGCCAGCAGCGCCCGACAGGGGCAGAGCCCGTACTTC. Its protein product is CASSARQGQSPYF. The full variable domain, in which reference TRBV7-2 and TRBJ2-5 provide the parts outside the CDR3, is GAGVSQSPSNKVTEKGKDVELRCDPISGHTALYWYRQSLGQGLEFLIYFQGNSAPDKSGLPSDRFSAERTGGSVSTLTIQRTQQEDSAVYLCASSARQGQSPYFGPGTRLLVL.

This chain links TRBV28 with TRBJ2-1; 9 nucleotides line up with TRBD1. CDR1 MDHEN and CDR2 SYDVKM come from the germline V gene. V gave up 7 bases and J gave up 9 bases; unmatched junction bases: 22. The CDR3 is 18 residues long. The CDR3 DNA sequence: TGTGCCAGCAACAAGTTTGGGGCGACAGGGGGTAAGCGCGGTGAGCAGTTCTTC. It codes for CASNKFGATGGKRGEQFF.

DNA of the CDR3: TGTGCCAGCAGTCCCCGGGACAGGTTTAATTCACCCCTCCACTTT. This gives the protein CASSPRDRFNSPLHF. The rearrangement uses TRBV28 and TRBJ1-6, with TRBD1 matching 8 bases. The CDR3 sequence is 15 residues long. Germline values: CDR1 MDHEN, CDR2 SYDVKM. Unmatched junction bases numbered 6, after V lost 5 bases and J lost 6 bases.

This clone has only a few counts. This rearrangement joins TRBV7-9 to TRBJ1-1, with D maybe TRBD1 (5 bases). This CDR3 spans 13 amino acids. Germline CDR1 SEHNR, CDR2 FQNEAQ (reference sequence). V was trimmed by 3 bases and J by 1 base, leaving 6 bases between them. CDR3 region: CASSFQGNTEAFF. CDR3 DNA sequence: TGTGCCAGCAGCTTCCAGGGGAACACTGAAGCTTTCTTT.

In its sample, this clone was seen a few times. The CDR3 sequence is CASSLDPGQGSDEQYF. In DNA form, the CDR3 reads TGCGCCAGCAGCTTAGATCCGGGACAGGGGAGCGACGAGCAGTACTTC. The chain carries TRBV5-1 and TRBJ2-7; 10 bases line up with TRBD1. The CDR3 has 16 residues. Germline loops: CDR1 SGHRS, CDR2 YFSETQ. V lost 2 bases to trimming and J lost 5 bases; unmatched junction nucleotides: 10.

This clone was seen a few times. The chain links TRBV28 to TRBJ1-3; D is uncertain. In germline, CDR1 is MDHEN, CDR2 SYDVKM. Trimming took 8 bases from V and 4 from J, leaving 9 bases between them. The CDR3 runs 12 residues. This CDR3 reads CASSITGNTIYF. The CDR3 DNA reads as TGTGCCAGCTCCATTACCGGAAACACCATATATTTT. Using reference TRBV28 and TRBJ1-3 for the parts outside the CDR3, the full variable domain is DVKVTQSSRYLVKRTGEKVFLECVQDMDHENMFWYRQDPGLGLRLIYFSYDVKMKEKGDIPEGYSVSREKKERFSLILESASTNQTSMYLCASSITGNTIYFGEGSWLTVV.